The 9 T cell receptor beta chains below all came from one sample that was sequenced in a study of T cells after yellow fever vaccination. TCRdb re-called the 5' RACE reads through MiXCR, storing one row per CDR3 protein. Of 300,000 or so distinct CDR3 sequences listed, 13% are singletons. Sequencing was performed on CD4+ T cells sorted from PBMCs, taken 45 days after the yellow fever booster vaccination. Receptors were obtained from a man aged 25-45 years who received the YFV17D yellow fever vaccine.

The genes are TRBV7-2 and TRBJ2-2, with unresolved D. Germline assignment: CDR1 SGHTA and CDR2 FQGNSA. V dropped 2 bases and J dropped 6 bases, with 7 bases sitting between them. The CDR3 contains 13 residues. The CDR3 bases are TGTGCCAGCAGCTTACGGGTTCCCGGGGAGCTGTTTTTT. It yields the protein CASSLRVPGELFF.

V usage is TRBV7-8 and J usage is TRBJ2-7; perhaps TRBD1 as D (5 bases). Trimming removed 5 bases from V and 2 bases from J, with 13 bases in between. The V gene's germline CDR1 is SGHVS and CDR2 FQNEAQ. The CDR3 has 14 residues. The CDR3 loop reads CASSPRVSPYEQYF. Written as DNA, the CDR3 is TGTGCCAGCAGCCCCAGGGTTTCACCCTACGAGCAGTACTTC.

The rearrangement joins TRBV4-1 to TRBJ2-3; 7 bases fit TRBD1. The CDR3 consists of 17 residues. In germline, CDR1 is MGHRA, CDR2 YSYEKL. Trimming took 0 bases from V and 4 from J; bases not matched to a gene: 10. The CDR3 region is CASSQDLDRVSADTQYF. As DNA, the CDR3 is TGCGCCAGCAGCCAAGATCTAGACAGGGTTAGCGCAGATACGCAGTATTTT.

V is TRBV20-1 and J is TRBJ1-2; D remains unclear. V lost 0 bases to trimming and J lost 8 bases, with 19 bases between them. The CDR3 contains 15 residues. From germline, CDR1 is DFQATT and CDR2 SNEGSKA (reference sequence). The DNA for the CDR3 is TGCAGTGCTAGAGATCAAACTCTTGGGGAAGGCGGCTACACCTTC. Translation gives CSARDQTLGEGGYTF.

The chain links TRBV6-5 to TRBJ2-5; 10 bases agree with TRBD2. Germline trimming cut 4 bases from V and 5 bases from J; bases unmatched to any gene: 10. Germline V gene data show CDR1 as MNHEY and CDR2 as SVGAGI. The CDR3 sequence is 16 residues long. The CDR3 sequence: CASSSSGRVGVETQYF. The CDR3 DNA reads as TGTGCCAGCAGTTCCAGCGGGAGGGTCGGAGTGGAGACCCAGTACTTC.

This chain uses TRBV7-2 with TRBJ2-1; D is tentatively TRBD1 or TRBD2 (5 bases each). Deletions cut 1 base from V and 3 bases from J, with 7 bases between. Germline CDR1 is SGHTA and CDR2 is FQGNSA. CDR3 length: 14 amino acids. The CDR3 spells CASSLGGFYNEQFF. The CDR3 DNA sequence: TGTGCCAGCAGCTTAGGGGGGTTCTACAATGAGCAGTTCTTC.

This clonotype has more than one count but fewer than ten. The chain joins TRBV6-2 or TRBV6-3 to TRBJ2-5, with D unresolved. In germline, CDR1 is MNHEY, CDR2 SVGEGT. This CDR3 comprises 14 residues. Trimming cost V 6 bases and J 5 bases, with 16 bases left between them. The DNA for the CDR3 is TGTGCCAGCAGCGAGTCAAGGGTGGCGGAGACCCAGTACTTC. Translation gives CASSESRVAETQYF.

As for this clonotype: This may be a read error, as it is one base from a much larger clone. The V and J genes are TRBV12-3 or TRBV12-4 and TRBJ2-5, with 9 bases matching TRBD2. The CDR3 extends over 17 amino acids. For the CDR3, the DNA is TGTGCCAGCAGTTTGATGGTCTCTAGCGGGACGCAAGAGATCCAGTACTTC. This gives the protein CASSLMVSSGTQEIQYF.

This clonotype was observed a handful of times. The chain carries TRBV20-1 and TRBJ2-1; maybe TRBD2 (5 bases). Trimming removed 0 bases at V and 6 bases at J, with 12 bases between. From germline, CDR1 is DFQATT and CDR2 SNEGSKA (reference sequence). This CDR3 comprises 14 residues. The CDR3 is CSARDALASNEQFF. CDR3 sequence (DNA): TGCAGTGCTAGAGACGCCCTAGCTTCCAATGAGCAGTTCTTC.